Listed below are T cell receptor beta chains from one sample, sequenced in a study of shared clonotypes between healthy human individuals. Clones were sequenced by immunoSEQ multiplex PCR, and TCRdb holds only the in-frame ones, with some missing. The table lists roughly 2.1 million clones, 85% to 95% of them singletons, with more than 1.5% in the top ten. The specimen sequenced was naive CD8+ T cells from PBMCs. Every receptor here comes from a man younger than 35 in good health. Some clones in this sample may be carry-over from other donors' samples. Each CDR3 is given with its conserved first and last residue. The size of a clone is reported for some rows only, either as once, few or many, or as a class for expanded clones.

j_call	cdr3_length	v_call	clone_size	cdr3_aa
TRBJ2-4	15	TRBV7-9	NA	CASSSPGGDLNIQYF
TRBJ1-2	16	TRBV4-3	NA	CASSQSRAYSGYGYTF
TRBJ2-1	12	TRBV30	NA	CAGRAVNNEQFF
TRBJ1-5	13	TRBV2	NA	CASSAYSNQPQHF
TRBJ2-5	14	TRBV7-8	NA	CASSPQQGPETQYF
TRBJ1-1	13	TRBV25-1	NA	CASSESIGTEAFF
TRBJ1-2	18	TRBV11-3	NA	CASPPRQFLLRAYYGYTF
TRBJ2-7	13	TRBV9	NA	CASSVDNKYEQYF
TRBJ1-1	17	TRBV2	NA	CASWYDRGRGMNTEAFF
TRBJ2-1	15	TRBV6-5	NA	CASSARTSGYNEQFF
TRBJ2-2	14	TRBV27	NA	CASSWGGATGELFF
TRBJ1-1	15	TRBV5-4	few	CASSFAGSSNTEAFF
TRBJ2-1	14	TRBV7-9	NA	CASSLAEMPNEQFF
TRBJ2-7	13	TRBV5-1	NA	CASSPWTGNEQYF
TRBJ1-1	13	TRBV19	NA	CAAARVMNTEAFF
TRBJ1-1	14	TRBV6-6	NA	CASSPDRVGTEAFF
TRBJ2-2	16	TRBV19	NA	CASEILAGGNTGELFF
TRBJ2-1	15	TRBV19	NA	CASSIGAGGPYEQFF
TRBJ2-1	15	TRBV9	NA	CASSVGPGLRDEQFF
TRBJ1-2	16	TRBV14	NA	CASSQGSGTRGYGYTF
TRBJ2-7	15	TRBV27	once	CASSPRGSGSYEQYF
TRBJ2-3	16	TRBV11-2	NA	CASSVVAGGDTDTQYF
TRBJ1-3	15	TRBV5-8	NA	CASTFGVSSGNTIYF
TRBJ2-3	16	TRBV19	NA	CASSIRMAGREDTQYF
TRBJ2-7	13	TRBV19	NA	CASRLAGGYEQYF
TRBJ1-1	13	TRBV7-9	NA	CASSPTVNTEAFF
TRBJ2-5	14	TRBV19	NA	CATGVGRELGTQYF
TRBJ2-7	14	TRBV29-1	NA	CSVDWSETPEGQYF
TRBJ2-7	14	TRBV29-1	NA	CSVEVWDRSYEQYF
TRBJ2-7	14	TRBV9	once	CASSLSGLAPEQYF
TRBJ2-1	16	TRBV19	NA	CASSILPGQGDNEQFF
TRBJ2-1	15	TRBV5-1	NA	CASSFPSGRTNEQFF
TRBJ2-6	16	TRBV7-3	once	CASSPEPISGANVLTF
TRBJ2-7	14	TRBV6-6	NA	CASSYSPGSYEQYF
TRBJ2-7	15	TRBV9	NA	CASSPMGLADYEQYF
TRBJ2-1	15	TRBV5-5	NA	CASSLTAYLSDEQFF
TRBJ2-3	15	TRBV7-2	NA	CASSFGSWVTDTQYF
TRBJ1-1	12	TRBV4-3	NA	CASSQGGQEAFF
TRBJ1-2	12	TRBV29-1	NA	CSAVLPSLGYTF
TRBJ1-1	13	TRBV27	NA	CASSLGGGTEAFF
TRBJ2-7	14	TRBV7-3	NA	CASSVGDRSGEQYF
TRBJ2-1	14	TRBV29-1	NA	CSVRNSGAYNEQFF
TRBJ1-2	16	TRBV28	NA	CASIKYQGRGGYGYTF
TRBJ2-5	14	TRBV25-1	NA	CASTPQTSWKTQYF
TRBJ2-7	15	TRBV7-6	NA	CASSLGQGASGEQYF
TRBJ2-1	16	TRBV7-8	NA	CASSSRRAPSYNEQFF